The 25 T cell receptor beta chains presented below share a single source sample, sequenced in a study of T-cell reconstitution after alpha-beta-depleted transplantation in children. Library preparation (for TCRbeta) was performed with unique molecular identifiers. TCRdb reprocessed the PCR reads with MiXCR, giving one entry per CDR3 protein. Altogether fewer than 400,000 distinct CDR3 sequences are present, just over 20% being singletons, with the ten largest covering 3% to 4%. This specimen consisted of PBMCs from the stem cell graft donor, obtained from the stem cell graft. These receptors were obtained from a human donor who donated a stem cell graft to a child with acute myeloid leukemia.

The chain joins TRBV7-8 to TRBJ1-1; TRBD1 matches at 8 bases. J was trimmed by 5 bases and V by 2 bases; bases with no gene match: 10. The germline gives CDR1 SGHVS, CDR2 FQNEAQ. The CDR3 spans 16 residues. The CDR3 protein is CASSLPRTGSRTEAFF. CDR3 DNA: TGTGCCAGCAGCTTACCGAGGACAGGGAGTAGGACTGAAGCTTTCTTT.

This clonotype came up many times. The V call is TRBV7-2, the J call TRBJ1-5; D not certain. The V gene lost 0 bases and the J gene lost 1 base, with 4 bases spanning the gap. Germline V gene sequence: CDR1 SGHTA, CDR2 FQGNSA. This CDR3 has 14 amino acids. CDR3 nucleotide sequence: TGTGCCAGCAGCTTAGCTACCAGCAATCAGCCCCAGCATTTT. Its translation: CASSLATSNQPQHF. The complete variable domain, with remaining parts taken from reference TRBV7-2 and TRBJ1-5, reads GAGVSQSPSNKVTEKGKDVELRCDPISGHTALYWYRQSLGQGLEFLIYFQGNSAPDKSGLPSDRFSAERTGGSVSTLTIQRTQQEDSAVYLCASSLATSNQPQHFGDGTRLSIL.

The table lists this clonotype with a few counts. V and J are TRBV5-6 and TRBJ2-1; 7 nucleotides agree with TRBD2. The trim removed 0 bases at V and 4 bases at J, leaving 4 bases unmatched. The CDR3 consists of 15 residues. In germline, CDR1 is SGHDT, CDR2 YYEEEE. The CDR3 DNA reads TGTGCCAGCAGCTTGGATGGTAGCGGGTACAATGAGCAGTTCTTC. Protein: CASSLDGSGYNEQFF.

This clonotype was counted ten times or more. This chain links TRBV29-1 with TRBJ2-1, with 8 bases lining up with TRBD2. Germline CDR1 reads SQVTM; CDR2 reads ANQGSEA. V was clipped by 3 bases and J by 2 bases; unmatched bases: 6. The CDR3 is 15 residues long. The CDR3 loop reads CSVDVAGLAYNEQFF. CDR3 DNA: TGCAGCGTTGACGTAGCGGGATTAGCCTACAATGAGCAGTTCTTC.

This chain connects TRBV7-8 to TRBJ1-2; 8 positions agree with TRBD1. The CDR3 consists of 18 residues. The ends lost 6 bases at V and 1 base at J; junction bases unmatched: 16. CDR1 is SGHVS, CDR2 FQNEAQ, per germline. CDR3 bases: TGTGCCAGCAGGAAGACAGGGGCGAATTTTTCTTTTAACTATGGCTACACCTTC. It translates to CASRKTGANFSFNYGYTF.

This clonotype was detected many times. The chain carries TRBV20-1 and TRBJ2-7; D remains unclear. CDR1 is DFQATT, CDR2 SNEGSKA, per germline (reference sequence). Between the trimmed V and J ends, which lost 6 bases and 1 base, there was a span of 7 bases. This CDR3 has 11 residues. The CDR3 loop is CSALLSYEQYF. CDR3 bases: TGCAGTGCCCTTTTATCCTACGAGCAGTACTTC.

This CDR3 is CASSLAVTSGRAGANEQFF. CDR3 nucleotide sequence: TGCGCCAGCAGCTTGGCCGTGACTAGCGGGAGGGCCGGGGCGAATGAGCAGTTCTTC. V and J are TRBV5-1 and TRBJ2-1, with TRBD2 matching 14 bases. This CDR3 region has 19 residues. From germline, CDR1 is SGHRS and CDR2 YFSETQ. V gave up 0 bases and J gave up 7 bases; unmatched junction bases: 12.

The chain couples TRBV29-1 to TRBJ1-6; D is possibly TRBD1 (5 bases). V was shortened by 7 bases and J by 3 bases, with 7 bases between the two germline ends. Germline V gene sequence: CDR1 SQVTM, CDR2 ANQGSEA. The CDR3 has 12 residues. CDR3 residues: CSAGDYNSPLHF. The CDR3 coding sequence is TGCAGCGCGGGGGACTATAATTCACCCCTCCACTTT.

This clonotype was seen a handful of times. The V call is TRBV7-9, the J call TRBJ2-7; D is possibly TRBD1 (6 bases). The V end lost 5 bases, the J end lost 0 bases, and 20 bases lay between the germline ends. This CDR3 has 17 amino acids. Germline-derived CDR1 and CDR2 are SEHNR and FQNEAQ (reference sequence). In DNA, the CDR3 is TGTGCCAGCAGCCAGGTTTTTGGACAGCAGAGCTCCTACGAGCAGTACTTC. Translation gives CASSQVFGQQSSYEQYF. Supplemented by reference TRBV7-9 and TRBJ2-7, the full variable domain reads DTGVSQNPRHKITKRGQNVTFRCDPISEHNRLYWYRQTLGQGPEFLTYFQNEAQLEKSRLLSDRFSAERPKGSFSTLEIQRTEQGDSAMYLCASSQVFGQQSSYEQYFGPGTRLTVT.

In this sample, this clonotype turned up many times. The chain joins TRBV29-1 to TRBJ1-5; 8 bases match TRBD1. Trimming removed 7 bases from V and 8 bases from J; junction bases left unmatched: 4. This CDR3 spans 11 amino acids. Germline CDR1 is SQVTM and CDR2 is ANQGSEA. The CDR3 loop is CSATGGEPQHF. CDR3 coding DNA: TGCAGCGCCACAGGGGGTGAGCCCCAGCATTTT.

The sample holds a few counts of this clonotype. V and J are TRBV6-1 and TRBJ2-1; D may be TRBD1 (6 bases). CDR3 length: 17 residues. Germline V gene lookup returns CDR1 MNHNS and CDR2 SASEGT. Trimming cost V 5 bases and J 6 bases, with 23 bases left between them. The DNA for the CDR3 is TGTGCCAGCAGTACCCCACCTTCCGGGACACTCTCCAATGAGCAGTTCTTC. This sequence encodes CASSTPPSGTLSNEQFF.

V and J are TRBV3-1 and TRBJ2-1; TRBD1 agrees at 9 bases. V shed 7 bases and J 0 bases; nucleotides not matched to a gene: 16. Germline V CDR1 and CDR2: LGHDT, YNNKEL (reference sequence). This CDR3 has 19 amino acids. The CDR3 DNA reads TGTGCCAGCACCTCACCCAGGACAGGGGTCACCAGCTCCTACAATGAGCAGTTCTTC. Translation gives CASTSPRTGVTSSYNEQFF.

V usage is TRBV7-6 and J usage is TRBJ2-1; D is possibly TRBD1 (5 bases). Germline CDR1 and CDR2: SGHVS and FNYEAQ. V was cut by 8 bases and J by 3 bases, with 17 bases left in between. The CDR3 is 15 residues long. CDR3 in DNA: TGTGCCAGCTCTATCGGCCAGGGTGTCTACAATGAGCAGTTCTTC. It translates to CASSIGQGVYNEQFF.

This chain connects TRBV12-3 or TRBV12-4 to TRBJ2-7; D call uncertain. The CDR3 extends over 13 amino acids. V lost 6 bases and J lost 3, with 12 bases in between. CDR3 bases: TGTGCCAGCAGAAATCAGAGATACTACGAGCAGTACTTC. Its translation is CASRNQRYYEQYF.

In this sample, this clonotype turned up a few times. The V gene is TRBV28, the J gene TRBJ2-3; D is tentatively TRBD1 or TRBD2 (5 bases each). V shed 5 bases and J shed 6 bases, with 18 bases lying between them. Germline V CDR1 and CDR2: MDHEN, SYDVKM. The CDR3 runs 15 residues. In DNA, the CDR3 is TGTGCCAGCAGTGAGGGACCCAATCCTTGGGATACGCAGTATTTT. This encodes CASSEGPNPWDTQYF.

The chain couples TRBV15 to TRBJ1-5, with TRBD1 as a possible D gene (6 bases). CDR3 length: 16 amino acids. Trimming took 0 bases from V and 7 from J, leaving 16 bases between them. The germline V gene encodes CDR1 LNHNV and CDR2 YYDKDF (reference sequence). The CDR3 region is CATSRDLGGAGQPQHF. The CDR3 DNA is TGTGCCACCAGCAGAGACCTAGGGGGGGCCGGCCAGCCCCAGCATTTT.

The chain recombines TRBV24-1 with TRBJ2-1; D remains ambiguous. The CDR3 consists of 13 residues. V was pared by 9 bases and J by 2 bases, with 10 bases between. Germline CDR1 is KGHDR and CDR2 is SFDVKD. The CDR3 here is CATAAEAYNEQFF. Written as DNA, the CDR3 is TGTGCCACCGCGGCAGAAGCCTACAATGAGCAGTTCTTC.

This chain uses TRBV30 with TRBJ2-1; no clear D. Between the trimmed V and J ends, which lost 0 bases and 7 bases, there was a span of 10 bases. This CDR3 comprises 13 residues. Germline V lookup: CDR1 GTSNPN, CDR2 SVGIG (reference sequence). CDR3 protein: CAWSVAIRNEQFF. CDR3 DNA sequence: TGTGCCTGGAGTGTAGCGATACGGAATGAGCAGTTCTTC.

This clonotype was picked up a small number of times. V gene TRBV6-5 combines with J gene TRBJ1-3; D uncertain. The CDR3 extends over 14 amino acids. Per the germline V gene, CDR1 is MNHEY and CDR2 is SVGAGI. V was pared by 0 bases and J by 4 bases, with 7 bases between. In DNA, the CDR3 is TGTGCCAGCAGTTACTCGAGTGGGGGAAACACCATATATTTT. It encodes CASSYSSGGNTIYF.

This clonotype was found a few times. Here the CDR3 DNA reads TGCAGTGCTAGGGGGGACGGCACTGAAGCTTTCTTT. Translation gives CSARGDGTEAFF. J is TRBJ1-1 and V is TRBV20-1; D may be TRBD1 (5 bases). Germline V gene sequence: CDR1 DFQATT, CDR2 SNEGSKA (reference sequence). The ends were cut back, 3 bases at V and 4 bases at J, with 9 bases in the middle. The CDR3 has 12 residues.

This chain uses TRBV7-9 with TRBJ1-1; D remains unclear. CDR1 and CDR2 from the germline V gene are SEHNR and FQNEAQ (reference sequence). The CDR3 is 11 amino acids. V gave up 5 bases and J gave up 5 bases, with 6 bases separating them. The DNA for the CDR3 is TGTGCCAGCAGCCCTAGTACTGAAGCTTTCTTT. Its protein is CASSPSTEAFF.

This clonotype came up a few times. This chain links TRBV7-2 with TRBJ2-7; the match to TRBD2 covers 10 bases. Germline V lookup: CDR1 SGHTA, CDR2 FQGNSA. This CDR3 has 17 residues. Germline trimming cut 0 bases from V and 2 bases from J; bases unmatched to any gene: 7. CDR3 sequence reads: CASSLAASGSTPYEQYF. The CDR3, as DNA: TGTGCCAGCAGCTTAGCTGCTAGCGGGAGTACCCCCTACGAGCAGTACTTC.

The CDR3 bases are TGCAGTGCTAGCAGAGGAATTAATGAAAAACTGTTTTTT. Translating it yields CSASRGINEKLFF. This chain joins TRBV20-1 and TRBJ1-4; D is uncertain. This CDR3 comprises 13 residues. The V end was cut by 3 bases, the J end by 4 bases, with 9 bases between. The germline V gene encodes CDR1 DFQATT and CDR2 SNEGSKA (reference sequence).

V is TRBV20-1 and J is TRBJ1-1; a possible D gene is TRBD1 (5 bases). Germline CDR1 and CDR2: DFQATT and SNEGSKA (reference sequence). There are 12 residues in the CDR3. The V end lost 5 bases, the J end lost 3 bases, and 10 bases lay between the germline ends. The CDR3 bases are TGCAGTGCTGGGGGTGAGGACACTGAAGCTTTCTTT. Translating gives CSAGGEDTEAFF.

The rearrangement links TRBV5-1 to TRBJ2-1; 7 nucleotides line up with TRBD2. Germline CDR1 SGHRS, CDR2 YFSETQ. This CDR3 region has 16 residues. With V trimmed by 0 bases and J by 1 base, 4 bases remained unmatched. DNA for the CDR3: TGCGCCAGCAGCTTGGTTGCGGGAGAGTCCTACAATGAGCAGTTCTTC. It specifies CASSLVAGESYNEQFF.